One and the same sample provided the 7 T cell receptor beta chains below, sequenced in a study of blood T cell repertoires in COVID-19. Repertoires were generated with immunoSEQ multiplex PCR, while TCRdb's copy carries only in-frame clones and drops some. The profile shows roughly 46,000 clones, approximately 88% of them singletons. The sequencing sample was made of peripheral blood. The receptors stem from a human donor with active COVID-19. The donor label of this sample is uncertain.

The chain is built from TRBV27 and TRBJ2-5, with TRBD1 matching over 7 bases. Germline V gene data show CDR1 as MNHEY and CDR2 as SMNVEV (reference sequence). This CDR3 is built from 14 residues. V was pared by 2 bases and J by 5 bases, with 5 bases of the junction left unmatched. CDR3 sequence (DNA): TGTGCCAGCAGTTTAAAAGGCAGGGGGGAGACCCAGTACTTC. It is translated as CASSLKGRGETQYF.

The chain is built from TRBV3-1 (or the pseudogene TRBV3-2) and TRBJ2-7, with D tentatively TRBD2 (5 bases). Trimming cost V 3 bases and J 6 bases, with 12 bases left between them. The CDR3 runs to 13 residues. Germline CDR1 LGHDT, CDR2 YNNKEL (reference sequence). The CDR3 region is CASSHGSGIEQYF. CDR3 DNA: TGTGCCAGCAGCCATGGATCCGGGATCGAGCAGTACTTC.

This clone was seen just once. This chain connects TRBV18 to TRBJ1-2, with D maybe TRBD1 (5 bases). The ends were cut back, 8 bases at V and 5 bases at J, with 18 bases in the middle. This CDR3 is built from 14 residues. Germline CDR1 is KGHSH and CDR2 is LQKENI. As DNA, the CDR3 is TGTGCCAGCGAACTCGGGGGGTTATCGTATGGCTACACCTTC. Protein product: CASELGGLSYGYTF.

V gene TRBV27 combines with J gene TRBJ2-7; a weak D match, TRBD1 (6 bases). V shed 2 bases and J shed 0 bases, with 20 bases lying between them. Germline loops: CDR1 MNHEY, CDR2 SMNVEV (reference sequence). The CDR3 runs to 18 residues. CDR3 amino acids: CASSLRRPGRGASYEQYF. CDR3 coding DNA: TGTGCCAGCAGTTTACGGCGACCCGGCAGGGGAGCCTCCTACGAGCAGTACTTC.

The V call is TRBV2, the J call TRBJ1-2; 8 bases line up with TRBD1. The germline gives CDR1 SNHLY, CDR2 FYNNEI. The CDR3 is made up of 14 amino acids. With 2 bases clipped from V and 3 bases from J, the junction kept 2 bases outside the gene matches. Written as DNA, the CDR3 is TGTGCCAGCAGTGAACGGGACAGGTACTATGGCTACACCTTC. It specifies CASSERDRYYGYTF. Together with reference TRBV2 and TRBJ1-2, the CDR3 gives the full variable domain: EPEVTQTPSHQVTQMGQEVILRCVPISNHLYFYWYRQILGQKVEFLVSFYNNEISEKSEIFDDQFSVERPDGSNFTLKIRSTKLEDSAMYFCASSERDRYYGYTFGSGTRLTVV.

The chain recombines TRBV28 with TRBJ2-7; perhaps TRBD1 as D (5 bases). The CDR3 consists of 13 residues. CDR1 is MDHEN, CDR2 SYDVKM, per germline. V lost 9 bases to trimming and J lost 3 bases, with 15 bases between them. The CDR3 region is CASSRTPNYEQYF. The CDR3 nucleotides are TGTGCCAGTTCCAGGACACCAAACTACGAGCAGTACTTC.

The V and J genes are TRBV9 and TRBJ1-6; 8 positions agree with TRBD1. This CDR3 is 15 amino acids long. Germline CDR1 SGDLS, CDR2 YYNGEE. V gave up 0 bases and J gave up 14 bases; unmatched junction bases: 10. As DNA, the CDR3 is TGTGCCAGCAGCGTAGGGGACAGGAACCCTCTCACCCTCCACTTT. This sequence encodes CASSVGDRNPLTLHF.